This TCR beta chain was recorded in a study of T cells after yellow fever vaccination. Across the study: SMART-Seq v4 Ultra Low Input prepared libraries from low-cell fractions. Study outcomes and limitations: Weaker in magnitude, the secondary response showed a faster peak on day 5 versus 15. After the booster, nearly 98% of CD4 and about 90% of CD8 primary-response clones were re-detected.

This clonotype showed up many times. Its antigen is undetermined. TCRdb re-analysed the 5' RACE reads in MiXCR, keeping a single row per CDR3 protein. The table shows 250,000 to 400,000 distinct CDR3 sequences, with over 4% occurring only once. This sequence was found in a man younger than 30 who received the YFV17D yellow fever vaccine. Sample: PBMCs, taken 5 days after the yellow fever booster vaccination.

This CDR3 is CASRTEPVNTIYF. CDR3 sequence (DNA): TGCGCCAGCAGGACGGAGCCGGTGAACACCATATATTTT. The genes are TRBV5-1 and TRBJ1-3; D unclear. The germline V and J ends were trimmed by 5 bases and 7 bases, with 13 bases remaining between them. Germline CDR1 is SGHRS and CDR2 is YFSETQ. The CDR3 covers 13 residues.